This T cell receptor (beta chain) appears in the sequencing data of a study of blood T cells in healthy people across ages. Trimming took 0 bases from V and 4 from J, leaving 9 bases between them. CDR3 size: 13 residues. The germline V gene has CDR1 DFQATT and CDR2 SNEGSKA (reference sequence). Primers used in a second PCR of about 7 to 12 cycles were a sample-barcoded 5' primer and a J-beta primer mix. TCRdb analysed the 5' RACE reads with MiXCR anew, one entry per CDR3 protein. The data hold some 860,000 distinct CDR3 sequences, with just over 55% observed a single time. J is TRBJ2-5 and V is TRBV20-1; D call uncertain. Source material: blood. The origin of this receptor is a middle-aged man in good health. The CDR3 sequence: CSARDWTGETQYF. DNA of the CDR3: TGCAGTGCTAGAGATTGGACGGGAGAGACCCAGTACTTC.